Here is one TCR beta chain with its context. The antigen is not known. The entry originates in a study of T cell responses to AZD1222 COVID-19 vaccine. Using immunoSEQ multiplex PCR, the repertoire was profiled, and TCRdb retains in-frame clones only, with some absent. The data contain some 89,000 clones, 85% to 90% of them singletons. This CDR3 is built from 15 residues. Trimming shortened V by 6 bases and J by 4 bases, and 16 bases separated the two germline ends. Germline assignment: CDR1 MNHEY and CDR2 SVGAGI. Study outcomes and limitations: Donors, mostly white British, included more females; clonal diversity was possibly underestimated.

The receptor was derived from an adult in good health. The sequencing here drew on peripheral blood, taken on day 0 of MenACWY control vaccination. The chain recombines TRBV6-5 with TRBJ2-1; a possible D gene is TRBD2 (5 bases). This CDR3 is CASRRPRALYNEQFF. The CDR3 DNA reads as TGTGCCAGCAGAAGGCCGCGGGCGCTGTACAATGAGCAGTTCTTC.